The text below deals with one T cell receptor (beta chain). Produced via immunoSEQ multiplex PCR; TCRdb's table is partial and in-frame only. The sample has about 180,000 clones, around 92% seen once. The CDR3 contains 16 residues. Trimming removed 4 bases from V and 8 bases from J; junction bases left unmatched: 10. Germline CDR1 SGHAT, CDR2 FQNNGV. The data derive from a study of control samples from healthy donors and cancer patients. This sequence originates from a woman aged 35 to 49 in good health. Sequencing used blood. The rearrangement joins TRBV11-2 to TRBJ1-6; 8 nucleotides line up with TRBD1. CDR3 DNA: TGTGCCAGCAGCTCACCCCAGGGGGCGAAGGATTCACCCCTCCACTTT. Its protein product is CASSSPQGAKDSPLHF. The full variable domain, in which reference TRBV11-2 and TRBJ1-6 provide the parts outside the CDR3, is EAGVAQSPRYKIIEKRQSVAFWCNPISGHATLYWYQQILGQGPKLLIQFQNNGVVDDSQLPKDRFSAERLKGVDSTLKIQPAKLEDSAVYLCASSSPQGAKDSPLHFGNGTRLTVT.